Many counts were recorded for the clone carrying this T cell receptor beta chain. Its antigen is still unknown. The source of the sample is a study of naive and memory T cell subsets. General observations from the study: RNA-based TCR counts may shift with T cell activation and differentiation.

Both TRBC1 and TRBC2 were covered by a beta constant-region primer of two equimolar oligonucleotides. A 12-nucleotide UMI and the SP2 primer were added to the cDNA 3' end by oligonucleotide ligation. TCRdb ran MiXCR on the UMI-ligation and nested PCR reads and lists one entry per CDR3 protein. The repertoire holds over 4,500 distinct CDR3 sequences, with roughly 7.3% as singletons. Trimming took 2 bases from V and 3 from J, leaving 9 bases between them. This CDR3 comprises 14 residues. Germline V lookup: CDR1 SGHDT, CDR2 YYEEEE. The TCR sequence derives from a human donor in good health. Sequenced: effector memory CD8+ T cells from blood. Subset reported: effector memory, CD45RA- CD27-. The V call is TRBV5-6, the J call TRBJ1-5; D unresolved. CDR3 DNA sequence: TGTGCCAGCAGCTTTAAACAGAACAATCAGCCCCAGCATTTT. Translating it yields CASSFKQNNQPQHF.